This entry lists 11 T cell receptor beta chains sequenced from one sample in a study of OX40 agonist ivuxolimab in advanced cancers. Clones were sequenced by immunoSEQ multiplex PCR, and TCRdb holds only the in-frame ones, with some missing. The table shows about 50,000 clones, with 88% occurring only once. The sequencing here drew on CD4+ or CD8+ T cells sorted from blood, taken in a trial of the OX40 agonist ivuxolimab. The receptors come from an adult with an advanced solid tumor such as melanoma, head and neck, liver or kidney cancer.

V gene TRBV27 combines with J gene TRBJ1-1; a possible D gene is TRBD1 (5 bases). The length of the CDR3 is 14 residues. Trimming shortened V by 6 bases and J by 4 bases, and 15 bases separated the two germline ends. CDR1 MNHEY and CDR2 SMNVEV come from the germline V gene (reference sequence). CDR3 loop: CASSLTGLGTEAFF. DNA for the CDR3: TGTGCCAGCAGCCTAACGGGGCTCGGCACTGAAGCTTTCTTT.

This clone was picked up a small number of times. The chain is built from TRBV18 and TRBJ1-2, with 7 bases identical to TRBD1. This CDR3 is built from 12 residues. Trimming removed 2 bases from V and 11 bases from J; junction bases left unmatched: 5. CDR1 KGHSH and CDR2 LQKENI come from the germline V gene. This chain's CDR3 is CASSPGTVGYTF. The CDR3 coding sequence is TGTGCCAGCTCACCAGGGACAGTCGGGTACACCTTC.

The chain couples TRBV19 to TRBJ2-2; 9 nucleotides align to TRBD1. CDR3 size: 15 residues. V dropped 5 bases and J dropped 1; count of bases not matched to a gene: 2. Germline CDR1 LNHDA, CDR2 SQIVND (reference sequence). CDR3: CASSVDRGNTGELFF. The CDR3 DNA is TGTGCCAGTAGTGTGGACAGGGGGAACACCGGGGAGCTGTTTTTT.

CDR3 protein: CATRSGLDTEAFF. Written as DNA, the CDR3 is TGTGCCACCAGGTCAGGGTTGGACACTGAAGCTTTCTTT. The chain is built from TRBV15 and TRBJ1-1, with D tentatively TRBD1 (5 bases). Trimming took 6 bases from V and 3 from J, leaving 11 bases between them. The CDR3 spans 13 residues. Germline assignment: CDR1 LNHNV and CDR2 YYDKDF (reference sequence).

The chain recombines TRBV7-2 with TRBJ2-1; 9 nucleotides match TRBD2. This CDR3 is 13 amino acids long. The germline V gene encodes CDR1 SGHTA and CDR2 FQGNSA. The ends lost 8 bases at V and 7 bases at J; junction bases unmatched: 6. Here the CDR3 reads CASARGGLNEQFF. The CDR3 coding sequence is TGTGCCAGCGCGCGGGGGGGCCTGAATGAGCAGTTCTTC.

The chain employs TRBV2 and TRBJ2-3; 10 bases align to TRBD2. The CDR3 has 16 amino acids. Germline V gene data show CDR1 as SNHLY and CDR2 as FYNNEI. Losses at the gene ends were 9 bases for V and 5 bases for J; bases not matched to a gene: 14. The CDR3, as DNA: TGTGCCAGTACCGTCTACAGCGGGAGGGCCGGAGATACGCAGTATTTT. Translated: CASTVYSGRAGDTQYF.

The J gene is TRBJ1-2, the V gene TRBV5-8; D ambiguous. Trimming removed 1 base at V and 4 bases at J, with 14 bases between. Germline assignment: CDR1 SGHTS and CDR2 YDEGEE. The CDR3 extends over 15 amino acids. The CDR3 DNA reads TGTGCCAGCAGCTTGTCGCCGTCTGGAGGCTATGGCTACACCTTC. Protein product: CASSLSPSGGYGYTF.

In its sample, this clone was seen a few times. The chain combines TRBV10-3 with TRBJ2-3, with 8 bases matching TRBD1. Germline CDR1 ENHRY, CDR2 SYGVKD. The CDR3 is 15 amino acids. V was clipped by 5 bases and J by 1 base; unmatched bases: 5. CDR3 amino acids: CAISHPGQGTDTQYF. The CDR3 DNA sequence: TGTGCCATCAGTCATCCGGGACAGGGCACAGATACGCAGTATTTT.

The chain carries TRBV7-6 and TRBJ2-3; D uncertain. Trimming stripped 1 base from V and 4 bases from J, with 6 bases between. Germline loops: CDR1 SGHVS, CDR2 FNYEAQ. CDR3 size: 13 residues. CDR3 sequence (DNA): TGTGCCAGCAGCTTAGTAAATTCAGATACGCAGTATTTT. Amino acids: CASSLVNSDTQYF.

This sequence joins TRBV6-5 and TRBJ1-2; D is perhaps TRBD1 (6 bases). Between the trimmed V and J ends, which lost 4 bases and 6 bases, there was a span of 21 bases. The CDR3 contains 16 residues. Germline assignment: CDR1 MNHEY and CDR2 SVGAGI. DNA of the CDR3: TGTGCCAGCAGTTTCCGAGGGGCGGGGGGCCGACATGGCTACACCTTC. Protein product: CASSFRGAGGRHGYTF.

The chain combines TRBV28 with TRBJ1-5; D gene unclear. V lost 3 bases, J lost 1 base, and 10 bases lay in between. The germline gives CDR1 MDHEN, CDR2 SYDVKM. The CDR3 sequence is 15 residues long. This CDR3 is CASSFSGASNQPQHF. Written as DNA, the CDR3 is TGTGCCAGCAGTTTTTCGGGAGCGAGCAATCAGCCCCAGCATTTT.